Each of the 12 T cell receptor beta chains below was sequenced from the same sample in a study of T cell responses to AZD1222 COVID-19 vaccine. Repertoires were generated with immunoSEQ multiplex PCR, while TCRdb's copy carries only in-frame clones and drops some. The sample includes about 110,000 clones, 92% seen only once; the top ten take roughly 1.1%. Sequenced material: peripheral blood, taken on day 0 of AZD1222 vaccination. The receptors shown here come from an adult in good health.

CDR3 sequence: CASSESWGGRGNIQYF. The CDR3 region has the DNA TGCGCCAGCAGTGAGTCGTGGGGGGGCCGAGGAAACATTCAGTACTTC. This chain connects TRBV10-2 to TRBJ2-4; a possible D gene is TRBD2 (7 bases). The germline V gene has CDR1 WSHSY and CDR2 SAAADI. V lost 0 bases, J lost 6 bases, and 15 bases lay in between. The CDR3 runs to 16 residues.

The CDR3 protein is CASSLNGNYGYTF. As DNA, the CDR3 is TGTGCCAGCAGTTTGAACGGAAACTATGGCTACACCTTC. The chain is built from TRBV6-2 or TRBV6-3 and TRBJ1-2; D call uncertain. This CDR3 contains 13 residues. The germline V gene has CDR1 MNHEY and CDR2 SVGEGT. V was cut by 4 bases and J by 2 bases, with 8 bases left in between.

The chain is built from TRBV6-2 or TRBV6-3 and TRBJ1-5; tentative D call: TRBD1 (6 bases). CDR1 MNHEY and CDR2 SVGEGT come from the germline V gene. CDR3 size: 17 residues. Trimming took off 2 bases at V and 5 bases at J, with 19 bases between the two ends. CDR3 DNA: TGTGCCAGCAGTTACCCCCGGACAGTCCCAGGTTATCAGCCCCAGCATTTT. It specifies CASSYPRTVPGYQPQHF.

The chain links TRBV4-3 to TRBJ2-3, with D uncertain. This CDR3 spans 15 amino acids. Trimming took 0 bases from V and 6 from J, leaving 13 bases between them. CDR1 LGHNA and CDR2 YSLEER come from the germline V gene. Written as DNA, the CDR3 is TGCGCCAGCAGCCAAGAAGGGCGGTCCCGCGATACGCAGTATTTT. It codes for CASSQEGRSRDTQYF.

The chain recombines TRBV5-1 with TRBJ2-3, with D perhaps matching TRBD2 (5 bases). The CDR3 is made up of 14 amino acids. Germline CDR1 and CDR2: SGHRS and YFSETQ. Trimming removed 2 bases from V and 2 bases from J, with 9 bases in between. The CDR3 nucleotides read TGCGCCAGCAGCTTAACGGGATCCACAGATACGCAGTATTTT. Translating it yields CASSLTGSTDTQYF.

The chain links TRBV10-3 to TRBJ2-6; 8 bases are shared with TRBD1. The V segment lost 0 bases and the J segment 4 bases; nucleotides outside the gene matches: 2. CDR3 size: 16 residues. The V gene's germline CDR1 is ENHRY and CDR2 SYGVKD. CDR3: CAISESGQVGANVLTF. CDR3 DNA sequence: TGTGCCATCAGTGAGTCGGGACAGGTAGGGGCCAACGTCCTGACTTTC.

CDR3 residues: CASSPPWETEAFF. The CDR3 DNA reads TGTGCCAGCAGTCCCCCCTGGGAGACTGAAGCTTTCTTT. This chain uses TRBV12-3 or TRBV12-4 with TRBJ1-1, with D unresolved. V shed 5 bases and J shed 5 bases, with 12 bases lying between them. This CDR3 has 13 residues.

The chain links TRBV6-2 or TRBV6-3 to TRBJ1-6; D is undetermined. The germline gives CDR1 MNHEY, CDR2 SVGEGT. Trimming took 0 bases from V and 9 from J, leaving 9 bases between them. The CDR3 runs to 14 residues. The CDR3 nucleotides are TGTGCCAGCAGTTACTCGGGCGCAAGTTCACCCCTCCACTTT. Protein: CASSYSGASSPLHF.

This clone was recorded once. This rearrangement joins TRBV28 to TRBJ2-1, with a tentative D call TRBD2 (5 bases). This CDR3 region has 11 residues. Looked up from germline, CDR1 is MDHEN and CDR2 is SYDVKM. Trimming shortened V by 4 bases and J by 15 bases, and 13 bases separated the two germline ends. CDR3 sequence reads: CASSSRGYGFF. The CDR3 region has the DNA TGTGCCAGCAGTTCCCGGGGTTACGGGTTCTTC.

As DNA, the CDR3 is TGTGCCAGCAGCCCAGGGGCCCGCGGCTACACCTTC. It is translated as CASSPGARGYTF. This chain joins TRBV4-2 and TRBJ1-2; TRBD1 is a possible D gene (6 bases). With 4 bases removed from V and 8 bases from J, the gap between germline ends came to 11 bases. This CDR3 has 12 residues. Germline assignment: CDR1 LGHNA and CDR2 YNFKEQ.

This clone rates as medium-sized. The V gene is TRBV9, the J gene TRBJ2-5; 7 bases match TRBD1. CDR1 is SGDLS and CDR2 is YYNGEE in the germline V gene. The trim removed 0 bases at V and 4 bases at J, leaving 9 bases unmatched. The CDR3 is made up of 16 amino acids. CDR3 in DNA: TGTGCCAGCAGCGTAGGGGGACAGCTTACGGGAGAGACCCAGTACTTC. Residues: CASSVGGQLTGETQYF.

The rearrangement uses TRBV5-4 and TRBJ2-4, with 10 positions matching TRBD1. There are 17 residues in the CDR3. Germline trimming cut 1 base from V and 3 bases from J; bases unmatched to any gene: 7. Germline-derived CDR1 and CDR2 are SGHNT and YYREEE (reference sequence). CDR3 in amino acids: CASSLNRDRGFKNIQYF. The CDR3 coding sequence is TGTGCCAGCAGCTTGAACCGGGACAGGGGATTCAAAAACATTCAGTACTTC.